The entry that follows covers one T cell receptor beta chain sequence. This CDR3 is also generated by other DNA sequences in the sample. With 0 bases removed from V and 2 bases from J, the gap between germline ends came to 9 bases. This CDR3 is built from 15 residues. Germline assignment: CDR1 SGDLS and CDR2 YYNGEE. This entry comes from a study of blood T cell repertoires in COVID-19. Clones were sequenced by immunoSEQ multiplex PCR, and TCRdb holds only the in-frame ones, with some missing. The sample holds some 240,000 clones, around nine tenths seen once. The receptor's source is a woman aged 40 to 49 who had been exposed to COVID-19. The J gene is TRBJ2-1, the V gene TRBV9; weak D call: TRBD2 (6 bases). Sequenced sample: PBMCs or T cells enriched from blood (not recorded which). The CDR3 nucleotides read TGTGCCAGCAGCGTAGCTGGGGGGACCTACAATGAGCAGTTCTTC. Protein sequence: CASSVAGGTYNEQFF.